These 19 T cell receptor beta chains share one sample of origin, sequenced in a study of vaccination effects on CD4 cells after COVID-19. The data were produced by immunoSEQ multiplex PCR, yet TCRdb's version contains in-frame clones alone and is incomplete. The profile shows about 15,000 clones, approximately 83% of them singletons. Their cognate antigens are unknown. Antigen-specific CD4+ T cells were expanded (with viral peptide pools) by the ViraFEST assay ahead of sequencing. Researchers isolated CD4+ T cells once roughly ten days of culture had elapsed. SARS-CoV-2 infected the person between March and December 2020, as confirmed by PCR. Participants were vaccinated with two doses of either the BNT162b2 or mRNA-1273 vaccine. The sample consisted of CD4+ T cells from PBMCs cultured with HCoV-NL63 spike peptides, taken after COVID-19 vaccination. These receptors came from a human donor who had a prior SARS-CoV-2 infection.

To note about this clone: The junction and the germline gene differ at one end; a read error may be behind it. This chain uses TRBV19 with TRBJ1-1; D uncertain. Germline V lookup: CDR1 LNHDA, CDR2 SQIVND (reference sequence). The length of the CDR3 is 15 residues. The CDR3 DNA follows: TGTGCCAGTAGTCCATCCCGCCCGGGCAACACTAAAGCTTTCTTT. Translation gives CASSPSRPGNTKAFF.

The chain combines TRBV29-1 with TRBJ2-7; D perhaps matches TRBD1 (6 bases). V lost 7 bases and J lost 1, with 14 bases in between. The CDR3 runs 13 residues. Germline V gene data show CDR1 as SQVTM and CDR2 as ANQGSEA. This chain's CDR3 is CSAKQGPSYEQYF. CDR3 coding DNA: TGCAGCGCAAAACAGGGACCGTCCTACGAGCAGTACTTC.

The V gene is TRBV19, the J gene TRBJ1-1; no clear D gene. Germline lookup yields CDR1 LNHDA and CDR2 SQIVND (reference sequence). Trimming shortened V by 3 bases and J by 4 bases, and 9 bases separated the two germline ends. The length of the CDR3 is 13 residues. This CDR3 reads CASSMEMGTEAFF. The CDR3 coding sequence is TGTGCCAGTAGTATGGAGATGGGCACTGAAGCTTTCTTT.

The CDR3 reads CASSPSGGSYEQYF. The CDR3 region has the DNA TGTGCCAGCTCCCCATCAGGGGGATCCTACGAGCAGTACTTC. The chain recombines TRBV7-9 with TRBJ2-7, with 7 bases lining up with TRBD1. The germline gives CDR1 SEHNR, CDR2 FQNEAQ (reference sequence). The CDR3 contains 14 residues. Losses at the gene ends were 8 bases for V and 1 base for J; bases not matched to a gene: 8.

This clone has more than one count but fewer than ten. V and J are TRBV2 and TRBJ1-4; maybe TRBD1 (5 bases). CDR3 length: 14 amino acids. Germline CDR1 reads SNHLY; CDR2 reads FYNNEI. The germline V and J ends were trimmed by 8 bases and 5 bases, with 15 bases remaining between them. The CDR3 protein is CASDPGLQNEKLFF. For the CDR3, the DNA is TGTGCCAGCGATCCGGGACTACAAAATGAAAAACTGTTTTTT.

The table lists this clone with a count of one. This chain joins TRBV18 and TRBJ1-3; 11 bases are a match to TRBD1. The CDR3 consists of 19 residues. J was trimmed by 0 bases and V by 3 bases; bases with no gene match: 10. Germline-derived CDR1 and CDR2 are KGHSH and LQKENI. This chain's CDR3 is CASSPLGQGAILSGNTIYF. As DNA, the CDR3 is TGTGCCAGCTCACCTCTCGGACAGGGGGCCATACTCTCTGGAAACACCATATATTTT.

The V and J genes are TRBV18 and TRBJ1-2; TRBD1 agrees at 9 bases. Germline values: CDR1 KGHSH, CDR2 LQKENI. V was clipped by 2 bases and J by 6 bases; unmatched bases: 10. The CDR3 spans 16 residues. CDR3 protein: CASSPFGGQGFNGYTF. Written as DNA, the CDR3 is TGTGCCAGCTCACCATTTGGAGGACAGGGGTTCAATGGCTACACCTTC.

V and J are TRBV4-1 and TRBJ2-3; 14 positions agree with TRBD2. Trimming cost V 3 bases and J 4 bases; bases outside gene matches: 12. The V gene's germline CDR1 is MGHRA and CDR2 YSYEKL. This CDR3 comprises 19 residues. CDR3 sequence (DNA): TGCGCCAGCAGCCACGCCGGGACTAGCGGGGGCCTCGTCGCAGATACGCAGTATTTT. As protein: CASSHAGTSGGLVADTQYF.

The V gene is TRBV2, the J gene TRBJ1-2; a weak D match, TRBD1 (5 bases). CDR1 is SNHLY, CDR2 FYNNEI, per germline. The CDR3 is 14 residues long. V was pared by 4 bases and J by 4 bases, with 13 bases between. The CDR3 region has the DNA TGTGCCAGCAGTGGTCCTGCAGGGATCTATGGCTACACCTTC. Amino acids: CASSGPAGIYGYTF.

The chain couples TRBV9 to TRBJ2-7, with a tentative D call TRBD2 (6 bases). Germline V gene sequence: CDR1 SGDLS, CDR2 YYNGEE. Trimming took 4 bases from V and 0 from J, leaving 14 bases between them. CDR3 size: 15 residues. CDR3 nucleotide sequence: TGTGCCAGCAGCAGGATGGCGGGACCCTCCTACGAGCAGTACTTC. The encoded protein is CASSRMAGPSYEQYF.

This CDR3 reads CASSQSGRAGSSSGEQFF. As DNA, the CDR3 is TGTGCCAGCAGTCAGAGCGGGAGGGCCGGATCCTCAAGTGGTGAGCAGTTCTTC. V is TRBV14 and J is TRBJ2-1, with 10 bases aligning to TRBD2. Trimming removed 6 bases from V and 9 bases from J; junction bases left unmatched: 20. This CDR3 is built from 18 residues. CDR1 SGHDN and CDR2 FVKESK come from the germline V gene.

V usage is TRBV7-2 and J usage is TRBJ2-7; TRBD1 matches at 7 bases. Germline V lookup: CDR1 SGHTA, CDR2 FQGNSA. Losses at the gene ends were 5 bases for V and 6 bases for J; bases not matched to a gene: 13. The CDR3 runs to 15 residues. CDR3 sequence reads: CASSAQQTGYGEQYF. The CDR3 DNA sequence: TGTGCCAGCAGCGCCCAGCAGACAGGGTATGGCGAGCAGTACTTC.

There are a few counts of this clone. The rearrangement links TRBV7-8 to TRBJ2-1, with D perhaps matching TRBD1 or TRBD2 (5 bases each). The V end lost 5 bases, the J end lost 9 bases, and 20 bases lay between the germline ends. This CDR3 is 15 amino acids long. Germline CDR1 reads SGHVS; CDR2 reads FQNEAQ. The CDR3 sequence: CASSPPGPTRGEQFF. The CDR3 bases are TGTGCCAGCAGCCCCCCGGGACCTACTCGGGGTGAGCAGTTCTTC.

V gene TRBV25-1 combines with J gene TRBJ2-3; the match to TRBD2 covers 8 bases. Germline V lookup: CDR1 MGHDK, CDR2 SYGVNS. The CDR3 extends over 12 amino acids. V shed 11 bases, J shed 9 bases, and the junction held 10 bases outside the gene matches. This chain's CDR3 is CAAGGGLGTQYF. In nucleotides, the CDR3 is TGTGCCGCCGGGGGGGGACTCGGCACGCAGTATTTT.

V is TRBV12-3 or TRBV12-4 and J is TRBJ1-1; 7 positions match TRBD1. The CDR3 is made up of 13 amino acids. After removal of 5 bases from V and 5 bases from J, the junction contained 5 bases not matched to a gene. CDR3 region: CASSRQGGTEAFF. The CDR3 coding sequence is TGTGCCAGCAGTCGACAGGGTGGGACTGAAGCTTTCTTT.

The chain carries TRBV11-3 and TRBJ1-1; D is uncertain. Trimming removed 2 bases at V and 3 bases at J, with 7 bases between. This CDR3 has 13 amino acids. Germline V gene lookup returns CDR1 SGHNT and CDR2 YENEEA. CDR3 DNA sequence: TGTGCCAGCAGCTTAAGGGAGGACACTGAAGCTTTCTTT. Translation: CASSLREDTEAFF.

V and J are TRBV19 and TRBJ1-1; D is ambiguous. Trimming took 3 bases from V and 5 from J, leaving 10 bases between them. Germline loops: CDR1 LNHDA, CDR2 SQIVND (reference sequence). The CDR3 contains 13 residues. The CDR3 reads CASSIQMRTEAFF. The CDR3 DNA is TGTGCCAGTAGTATCCAGATGAGAACTGAAGCTTTCTTT.

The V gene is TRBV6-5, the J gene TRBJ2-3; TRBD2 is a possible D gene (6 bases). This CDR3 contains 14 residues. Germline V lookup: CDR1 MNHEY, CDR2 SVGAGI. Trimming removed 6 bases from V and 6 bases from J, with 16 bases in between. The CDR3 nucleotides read TGTGCCAGCAGAGAGAGCGGGCTCTTTGATACGCAGTATTTT. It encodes CASRESGLFDTQYF.

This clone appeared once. CDR3 sequence (DNA): TGTGCCAGCAGCTTCGACAGGGAAGAGACCCAGTACTTC. Translated: CASSFDREETQYF. V is TRBV5-4 and J is TRBJ2-5; TRBD1 matches 7 bases. CDR1 and CDR2 from the germline V gene are SGHNT and YYREEE (reference sequence). V lost 2 bases to trimming and J lost 3 bases; unmatched junction nucleotides: 1. The CDR3 consists of 13 residues.